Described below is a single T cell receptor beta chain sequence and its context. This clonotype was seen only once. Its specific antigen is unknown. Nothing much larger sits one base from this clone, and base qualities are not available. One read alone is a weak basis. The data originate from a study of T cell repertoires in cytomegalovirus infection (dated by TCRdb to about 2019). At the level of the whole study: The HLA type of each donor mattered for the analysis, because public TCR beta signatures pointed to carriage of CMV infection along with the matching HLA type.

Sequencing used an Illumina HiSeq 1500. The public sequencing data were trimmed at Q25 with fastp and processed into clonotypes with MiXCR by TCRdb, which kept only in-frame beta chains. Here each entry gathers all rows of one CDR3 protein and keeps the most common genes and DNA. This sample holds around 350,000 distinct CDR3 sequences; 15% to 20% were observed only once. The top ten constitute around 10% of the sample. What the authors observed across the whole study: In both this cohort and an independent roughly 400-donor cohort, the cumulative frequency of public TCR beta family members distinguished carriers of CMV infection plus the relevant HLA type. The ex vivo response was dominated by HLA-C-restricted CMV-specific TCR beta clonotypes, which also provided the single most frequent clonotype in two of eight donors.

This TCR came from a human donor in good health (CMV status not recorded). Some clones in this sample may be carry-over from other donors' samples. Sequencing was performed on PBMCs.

The DNA reads as follows: TGTGCCAGCAGGCCGTCTGGAAACACCATATATTTT. Its amino acids are CASRPSGNTIYF. The chain joins TRBV28 to TRBJ1-3; no D gene is confidently identified. Taken from cysteine to phenylalanine, the CDR3 has 12 residues. The sequence is cut down to CDR3 DNA, 36 bases in frame from base 1. In the germline V gene, CDR1 corresponds to MDHEN and CDR2 to SYDVKM. V and J lose 6 bases and 1 base, and a span of 4 bases separates them. This CDR3, with the reference TRBV28 and TRBJ1-3 proteins standing in past its ends, gives the full variable domain DVKVTQSSRYLVKRTGEKVFLECVQDMDHENMFWYRQDPGLGLRLIYFSYDVKMKEKGDIPEGYSVSREKKERFSLILESASTNQTSMYLCASRPSGNTIYFGEGSWLTVV.